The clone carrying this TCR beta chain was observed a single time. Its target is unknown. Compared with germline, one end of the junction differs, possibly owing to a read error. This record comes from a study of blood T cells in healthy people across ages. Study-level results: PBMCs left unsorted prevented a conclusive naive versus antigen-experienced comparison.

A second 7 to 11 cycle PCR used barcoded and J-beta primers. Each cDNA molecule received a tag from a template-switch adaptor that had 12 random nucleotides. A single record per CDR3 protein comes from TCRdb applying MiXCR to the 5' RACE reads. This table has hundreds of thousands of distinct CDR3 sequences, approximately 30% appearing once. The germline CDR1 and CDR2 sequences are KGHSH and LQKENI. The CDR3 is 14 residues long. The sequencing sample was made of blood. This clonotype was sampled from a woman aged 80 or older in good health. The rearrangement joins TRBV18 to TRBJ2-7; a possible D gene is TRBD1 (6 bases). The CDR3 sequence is CASSSRDNSYEQYF. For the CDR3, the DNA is TGTGCCAGCTCATCCCGGGACAACTCCTACGAGCAGTACTTT.